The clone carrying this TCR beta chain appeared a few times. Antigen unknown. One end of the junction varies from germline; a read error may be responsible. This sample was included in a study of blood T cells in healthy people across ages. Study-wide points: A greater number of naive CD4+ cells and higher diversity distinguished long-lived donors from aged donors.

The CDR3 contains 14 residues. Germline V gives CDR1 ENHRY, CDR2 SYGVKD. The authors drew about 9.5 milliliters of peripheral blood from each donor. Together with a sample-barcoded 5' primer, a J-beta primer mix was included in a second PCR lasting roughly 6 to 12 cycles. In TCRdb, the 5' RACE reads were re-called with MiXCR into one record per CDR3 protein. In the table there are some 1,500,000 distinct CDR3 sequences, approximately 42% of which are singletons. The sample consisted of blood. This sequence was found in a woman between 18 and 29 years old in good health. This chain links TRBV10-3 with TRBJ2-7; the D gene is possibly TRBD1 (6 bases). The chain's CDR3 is CAISVGQGIYAQYF. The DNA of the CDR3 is TGTGCCATCAGTGTAGGGCAGGGGATTTACGCGCAGTACTTC.